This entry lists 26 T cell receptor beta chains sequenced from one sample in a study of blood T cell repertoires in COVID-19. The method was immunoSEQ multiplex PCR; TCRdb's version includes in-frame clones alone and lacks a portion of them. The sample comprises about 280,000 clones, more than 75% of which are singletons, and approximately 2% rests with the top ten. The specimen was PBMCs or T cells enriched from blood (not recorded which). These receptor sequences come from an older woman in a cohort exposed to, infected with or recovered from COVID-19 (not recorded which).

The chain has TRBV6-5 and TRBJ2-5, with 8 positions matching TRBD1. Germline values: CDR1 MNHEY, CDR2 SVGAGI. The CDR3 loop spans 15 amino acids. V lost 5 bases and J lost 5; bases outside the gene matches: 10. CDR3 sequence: CASSPLGQGWETQYF. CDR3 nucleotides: TGTGCCAGCAGTCCCCTTGGACAGGGATGGGAGACCCAGTACTTC.

This CDR3 is CASVSGQGEIDNSPLHF. CDR3 DNA sequence: TGTGCCAGCGTTTCCGGACAGGGGGAAATTGATAATTCACCCCTCCACTTT. The chain employs TRBV2 and TRBJ1-6; 10 nucleotides agree with TRBD1. V dropped 8 bases and J dropped 5; count of bases not matched to a gene: 12. Germline assignment: CDR1 SNHLY and CDR2 FYNNEI. CDR3 length: 17 residues. The full variable domain, with the rest looked up from reference TRBV2 and TRBJ1-6, is EPEVTQTPSHQVTQMGQEVILRCVPISNHLYFYWYRQILGQKVEFLVSFYNNEISEKSEIFDDQFSVERPDGSNFTLKIRSTKLEDSAMYFCASVSGQGEIDNSPLHFGNGTRLTVT.

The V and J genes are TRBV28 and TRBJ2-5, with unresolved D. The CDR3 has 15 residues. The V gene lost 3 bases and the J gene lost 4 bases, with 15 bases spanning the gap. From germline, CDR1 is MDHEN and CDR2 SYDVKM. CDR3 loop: CASSFGAKRGETQYF. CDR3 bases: TGTGCCAGCAGTTTCGGTGCAAAGAGAGGAGAGACCCAGTACTTC.

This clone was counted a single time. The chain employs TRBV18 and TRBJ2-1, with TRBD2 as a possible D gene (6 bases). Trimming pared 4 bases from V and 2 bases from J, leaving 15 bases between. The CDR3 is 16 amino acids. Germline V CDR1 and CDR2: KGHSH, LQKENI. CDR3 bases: TGTGCCAGCTCACTACAGGAGGGCCGCGCCTACAATGAGCAGTTCTTC. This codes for CASSLQEGRAYNEQFF.

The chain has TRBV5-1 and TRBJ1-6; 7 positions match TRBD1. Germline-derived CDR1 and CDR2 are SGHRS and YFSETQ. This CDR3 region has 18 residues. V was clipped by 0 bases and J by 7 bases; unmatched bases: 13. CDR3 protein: CASSLALQGTASNSPLHF. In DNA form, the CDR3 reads TGCGCCAGCAGCTTGGCCCTACAAGGGACAGCCTCAAATTCACCCCTCCACTTT.

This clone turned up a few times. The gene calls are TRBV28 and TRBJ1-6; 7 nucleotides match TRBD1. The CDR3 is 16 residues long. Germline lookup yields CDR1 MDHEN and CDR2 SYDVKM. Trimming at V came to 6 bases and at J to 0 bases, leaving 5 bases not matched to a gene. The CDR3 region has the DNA TGTGCCAGCAGAGTTGGGACAGCCTCCTATAATTCACCCCTCCACTTT. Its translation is CASRVGTASYNSPLHF.

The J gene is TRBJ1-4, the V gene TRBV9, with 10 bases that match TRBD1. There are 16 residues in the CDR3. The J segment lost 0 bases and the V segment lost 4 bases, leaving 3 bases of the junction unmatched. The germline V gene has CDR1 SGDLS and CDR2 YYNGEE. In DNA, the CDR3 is TGTGCCAGCAGCCGGACAGGGGGGTCAACTAATGAAAAACTGTTTTTT. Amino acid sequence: CASSRTGGSTNEKLFF. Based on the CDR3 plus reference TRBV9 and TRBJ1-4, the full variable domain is DSGVTQTPKHLITATGQRVTLRCSPRSGDLSVYWYQQSLDQGLQFLIQYYNGEERAKGNILERFSAQQFPDLHSELNLSSLELGDSALYFCASSRTGGSTNEKLFFGSGTQLSVL.

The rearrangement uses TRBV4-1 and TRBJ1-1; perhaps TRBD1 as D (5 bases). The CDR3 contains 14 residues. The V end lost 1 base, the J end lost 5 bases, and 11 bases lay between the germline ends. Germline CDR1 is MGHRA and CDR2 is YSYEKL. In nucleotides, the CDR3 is TGCGCCAGCAGCCAAGTCCCAGGGAAAACTGAAGCTTTCTTT. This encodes CASSQVPGKTEAFF.

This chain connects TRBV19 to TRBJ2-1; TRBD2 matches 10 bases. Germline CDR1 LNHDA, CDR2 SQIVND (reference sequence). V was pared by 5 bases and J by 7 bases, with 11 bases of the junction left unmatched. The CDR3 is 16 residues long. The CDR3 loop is CASSALGGTSVNEQFF. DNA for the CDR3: TGTGCCAGTAGTGCCCTCGGCGGGACTAGCGTAAATGAGCAGTTCTTC.

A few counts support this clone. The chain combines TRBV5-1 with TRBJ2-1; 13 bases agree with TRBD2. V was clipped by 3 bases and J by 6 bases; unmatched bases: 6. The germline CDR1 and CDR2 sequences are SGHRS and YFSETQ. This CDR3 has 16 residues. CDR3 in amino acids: CASSSTSGRPSNEQFF. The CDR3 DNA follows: TGCGCCAGCAGCTCGACTAGCGGGAGGCCCTCCAATGAGCAGTTCTTC. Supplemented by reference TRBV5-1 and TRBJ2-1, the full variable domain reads KAGVTQTPRYLIKTRGQQVTLSCSPISGHRSVSWYQQTPGQGLQFLFEYFSETQRNKGNFPGRFSGRQFSNSRSEMNVSTLELGDSALYLCASSSTSGRPSNEQFFGPGTRLTVL.

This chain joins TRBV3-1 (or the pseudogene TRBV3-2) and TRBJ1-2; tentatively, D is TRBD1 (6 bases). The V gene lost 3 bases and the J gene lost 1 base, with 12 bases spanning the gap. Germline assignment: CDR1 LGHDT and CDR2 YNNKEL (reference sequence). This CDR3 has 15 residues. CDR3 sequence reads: CASSHGTLFNYGYTF. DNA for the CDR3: TGTGCCAGCAGCCACGGGACACTTTTTAACTATGGCTACACCTTC.

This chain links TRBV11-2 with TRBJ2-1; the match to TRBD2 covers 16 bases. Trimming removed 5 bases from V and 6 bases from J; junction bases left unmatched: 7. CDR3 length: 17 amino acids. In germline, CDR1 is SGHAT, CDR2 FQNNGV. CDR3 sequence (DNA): TGTGCCAGCAGCCTGGGACTAGCGGGAGGGGGTGGCAATGAGCAGTTCTTC. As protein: CASSLGLAGGGGNEQFF.

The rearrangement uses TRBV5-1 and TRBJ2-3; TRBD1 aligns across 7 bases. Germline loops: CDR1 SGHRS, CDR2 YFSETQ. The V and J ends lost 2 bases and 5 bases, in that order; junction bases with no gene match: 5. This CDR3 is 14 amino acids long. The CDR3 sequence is CASSLQGYRDTQYF. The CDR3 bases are TGCGCCAGCAGCTTACAGGGGTATAGAGATACGCAGTATTTT.

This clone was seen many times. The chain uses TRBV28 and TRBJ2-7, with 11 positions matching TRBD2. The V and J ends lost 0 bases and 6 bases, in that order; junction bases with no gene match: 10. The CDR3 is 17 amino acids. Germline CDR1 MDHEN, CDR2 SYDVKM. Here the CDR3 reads CASSLWELAGGPGEQYF. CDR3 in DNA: TGTGCCAGCAGTTTATGGGAATTAGCGGGAGGGCCCGGCGAGCAGTACTTC.

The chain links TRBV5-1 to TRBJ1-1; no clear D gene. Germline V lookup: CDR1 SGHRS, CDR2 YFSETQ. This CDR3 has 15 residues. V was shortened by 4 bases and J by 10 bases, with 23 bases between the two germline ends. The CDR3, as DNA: TGCGCCAGCAGCCCCGAGCCGACGGGGTACATTCGAGCTTTCTTT. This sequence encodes CASSPEPTGYIRAFF. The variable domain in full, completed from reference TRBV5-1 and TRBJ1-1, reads KAGVTQTPRYLIKTRGQQVTLSCSPISGHRSVSWYQQTPGQGLQFLFEYFSETQRNKGNFPGRFSGRQFSNSRSEMNVSTLELGDSALYLCASSPEPTGYIRAFFGQGTRLTVV.

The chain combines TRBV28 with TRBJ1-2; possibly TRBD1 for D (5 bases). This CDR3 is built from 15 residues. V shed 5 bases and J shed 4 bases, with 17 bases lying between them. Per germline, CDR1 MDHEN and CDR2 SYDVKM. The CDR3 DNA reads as TGTGCCAGCAGTCCGTCACACGAAGGGGCCTATGGCTACACCTTC. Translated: CASSPSHEGAYGYTF.

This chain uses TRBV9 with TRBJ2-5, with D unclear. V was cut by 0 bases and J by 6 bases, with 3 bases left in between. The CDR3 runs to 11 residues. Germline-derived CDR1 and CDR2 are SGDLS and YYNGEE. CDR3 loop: CASSVGQTQYF. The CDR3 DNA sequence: TGTGCCAGCAGCGTAGGGCAGACCCAGTACTTC.

The CDR3 DNA follows: TGCAGTGCTGGGAGGGGATTGGAGCAGTACTTC. Its protein product is CSAGRGLEQYF. The rearrangement links TRBV20-1 to TRBJ2-7; 7 bases agree with TRBD2. Germline CDR1 and CDR2: DFQATT and SNEGSKA (reference sequence). The CDR3 extends over 11 amino acids. V shed 5 bases, J shed 7 bases, and the junction held 5 bases outside the gene matches.

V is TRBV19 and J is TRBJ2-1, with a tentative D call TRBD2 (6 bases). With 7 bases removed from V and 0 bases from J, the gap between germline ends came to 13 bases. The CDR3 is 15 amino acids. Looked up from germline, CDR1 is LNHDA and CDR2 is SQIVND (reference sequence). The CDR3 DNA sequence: TGTGCCAGTACCATGGACTACCTCTCCTACAATGAGCAGTTCTTC. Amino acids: CASTMDYLSYNEQFF.

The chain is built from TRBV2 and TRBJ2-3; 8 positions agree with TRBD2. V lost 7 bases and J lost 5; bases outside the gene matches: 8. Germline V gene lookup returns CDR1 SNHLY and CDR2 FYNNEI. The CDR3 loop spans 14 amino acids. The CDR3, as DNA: TGTGCCAGCACCCCGAGCGGGAGATTAGATACGCAGTATTTT. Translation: CASTPSGRLDTQYF.

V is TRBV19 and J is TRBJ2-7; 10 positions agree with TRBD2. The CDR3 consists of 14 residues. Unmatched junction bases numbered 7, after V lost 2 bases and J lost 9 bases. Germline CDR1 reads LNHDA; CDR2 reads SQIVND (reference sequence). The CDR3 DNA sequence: TGTGCCAGTAGTATATCTAGCGGGAGTACCGGGCAGTACTTC. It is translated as CASSISSGSTGQYF.

CDR3 in DNA: TGTGCCAGCAGCTTTGACAGGGGAGAGACCCAGTACTTC. Amino acid sequence: CASSFDRGETQYF. This chain connects TRBV7-3 to TRBJ2-5, with 8 positions matching TRBD1. Germline V gene sequence: CDR1 SGHTA, CDR2 FQGTGA. The CDR3 totals 13 residues. J was trimmed by 4 bases and V by 3 bases; bases with no gene match: 1. The variable domain in full, completed from reference TRBV7-3 and TRBJ2-5, reads GAGVSQTPSNKVTEKGKYVELRCDPISGHTALYWYRQSLGQGPEFLIYFQGTGAADDSGLPNDRFFAVRPEGSVSTLKIQRTERGDSAVYLCASSFDRGETQYFGPGTRLLVL.

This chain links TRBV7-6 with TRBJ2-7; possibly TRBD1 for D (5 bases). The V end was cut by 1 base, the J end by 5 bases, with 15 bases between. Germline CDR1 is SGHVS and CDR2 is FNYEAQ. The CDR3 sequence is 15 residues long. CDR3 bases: TGTGCCAGCAGCTTAGTTGCCGGCAGGGCGGACGAGCAGTACTTC. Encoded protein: CASSLVAGRADEQYF.

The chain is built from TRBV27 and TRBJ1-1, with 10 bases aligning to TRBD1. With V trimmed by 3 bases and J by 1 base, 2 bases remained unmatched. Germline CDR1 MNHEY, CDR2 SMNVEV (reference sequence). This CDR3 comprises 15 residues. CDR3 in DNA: TGTGCCAGCAGTTTGACAGGGGGCGCGAACACTGAAGCTTTCTTT. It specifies CASSLTGGANTEAFF.

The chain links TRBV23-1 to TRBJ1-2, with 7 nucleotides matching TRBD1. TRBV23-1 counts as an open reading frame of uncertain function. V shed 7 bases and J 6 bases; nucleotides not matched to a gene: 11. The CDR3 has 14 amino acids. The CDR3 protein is CASTSRGRLDGYTF. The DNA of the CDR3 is TGCGCCAGCACATCAAGGGGGCGGTTAGATGGCTACACCTTC.

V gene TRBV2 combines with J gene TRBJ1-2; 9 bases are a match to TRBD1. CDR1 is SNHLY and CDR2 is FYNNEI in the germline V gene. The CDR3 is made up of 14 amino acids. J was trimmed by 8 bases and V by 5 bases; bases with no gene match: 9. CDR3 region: CASSKTGGRQGYTF. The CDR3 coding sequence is TGTGCCAGCAGTAAGACAGGGGGAAGGCAGGGCTACACCTTC.